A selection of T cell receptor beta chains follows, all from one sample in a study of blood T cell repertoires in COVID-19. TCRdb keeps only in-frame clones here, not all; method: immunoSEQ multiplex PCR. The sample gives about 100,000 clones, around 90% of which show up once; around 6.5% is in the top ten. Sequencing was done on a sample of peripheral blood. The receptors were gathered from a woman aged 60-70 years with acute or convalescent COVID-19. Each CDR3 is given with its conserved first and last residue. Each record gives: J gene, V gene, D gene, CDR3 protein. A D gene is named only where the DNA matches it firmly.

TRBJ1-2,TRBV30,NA,CAWRPQGNGYTF
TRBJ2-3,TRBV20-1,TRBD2,CSASMTSGGTDTQYF
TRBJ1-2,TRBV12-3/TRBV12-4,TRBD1,CASRAGGGYGYTF
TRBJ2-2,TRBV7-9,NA,CASSLNVAFNTGELFF
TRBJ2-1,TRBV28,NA,CASSLPSGNEQFF
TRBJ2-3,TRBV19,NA,CASTPTAWEATDTQYF
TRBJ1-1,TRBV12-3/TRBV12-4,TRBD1,CASSLGQGTEAFF
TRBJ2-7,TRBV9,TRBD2,CASSVDPSGTYEQYF
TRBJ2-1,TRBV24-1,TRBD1,CATSDMGQVYNEQFF
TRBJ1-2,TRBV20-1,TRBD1,CSASSTGLAVFYTF
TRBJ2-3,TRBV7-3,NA,CASSLTSGSTDTQYF
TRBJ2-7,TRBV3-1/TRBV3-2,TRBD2,CASSQDREGFYEQYF
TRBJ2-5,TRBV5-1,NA,CASSLGTVNAARETQYF
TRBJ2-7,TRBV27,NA,CASSPWGALNEQYF
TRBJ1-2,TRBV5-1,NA,CASSLETTKANGYTF
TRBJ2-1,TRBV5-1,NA,CASSGSTGAYNEQFF
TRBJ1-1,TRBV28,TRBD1,CASSRQGNMNTEAFF